A few counts support the clone carrying this TCR beta chain. Time point of the sample: pre-sensitization, week 0. Treatment specified: therapeutic diphenylcyclopropenone sensitization with weekly scalp DPC. Prior to each patch test being applied, blood was drawn. Patients had alopecia, were aged 18 to 70, and were not pregnant. Trimming took 5 bases from V and 1 from J, leaving 14 bases between them. Germline values: CDR1 SGHRS, CDR2 YFSETQ. CDR3 length: 15 amino acids. The data were obtained in a study of human T cells and chemical hapten exposure. About the research overall: Alopecia areata, totalis and universalis patients, mostly female, were included.

TCRdb recomputed calls from the RACE reads with MiXCR, one row per CDR3 protein. This table holds roughly 110,000 distinct CDR3 sequences, roughly an eighth found once. This clonotype originated in a woman aged 45-59 years with alopecia areata. Some clones in this sample may be carry-over from other donors' samples. The chain employs TRBV5-1 and TRBJ2-3, with no clear D. The sequences come from whole blood, collected in connection with sensitization to the hapten diphenylcyclopropenone (DPC). CDR3: CASSGLSSGTDTQYF. The CDR3, as DNA: TGCGCCAGCAGTGGTCTCTCCAGCGGCACAGATACGCAGTATTTT.